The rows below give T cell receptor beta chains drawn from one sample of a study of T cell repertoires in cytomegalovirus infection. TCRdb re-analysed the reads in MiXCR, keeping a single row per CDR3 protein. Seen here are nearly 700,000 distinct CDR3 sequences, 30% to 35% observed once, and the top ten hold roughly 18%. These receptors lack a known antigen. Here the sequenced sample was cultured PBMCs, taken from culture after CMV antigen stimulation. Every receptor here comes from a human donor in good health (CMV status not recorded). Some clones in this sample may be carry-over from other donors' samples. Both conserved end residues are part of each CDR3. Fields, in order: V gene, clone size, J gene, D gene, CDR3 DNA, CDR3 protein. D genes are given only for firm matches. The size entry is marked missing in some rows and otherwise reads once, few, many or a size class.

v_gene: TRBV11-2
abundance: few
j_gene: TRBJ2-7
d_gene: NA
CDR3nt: TGTGCCAGCGGGCGCTACGAGCAGTACTTC
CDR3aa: CASGRYEQYF

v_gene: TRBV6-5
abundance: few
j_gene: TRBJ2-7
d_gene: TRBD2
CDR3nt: TGTGCCAGCAGCTATAAAGCGGGGCTCTACGAGCAGTACTTC
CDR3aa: CASSYKAGLYEQYF

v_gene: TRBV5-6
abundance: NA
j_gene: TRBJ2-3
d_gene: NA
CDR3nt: TGTGCCAGCAGCTCCCGGTGGGACACAGATACGCAGTATTTT
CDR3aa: CASSSRWDTDTQYF

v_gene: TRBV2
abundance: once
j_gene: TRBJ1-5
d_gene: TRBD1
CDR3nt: TGTGCCAGCAGTGAGGGACAGAGGGATCAGCCCCAGCATTTT
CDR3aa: CASSEGQRDQPQHF

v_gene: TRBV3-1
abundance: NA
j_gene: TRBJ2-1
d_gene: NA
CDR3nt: TGTGCCAGCAGCCAAGGTGCTAGCTCAAGGGAGCAGTTCTTC
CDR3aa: CASSQGASSREQFF

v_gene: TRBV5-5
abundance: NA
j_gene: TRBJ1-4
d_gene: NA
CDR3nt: TGTGCCAGCAGCTTCGGGCGGCGGGGGCGCGAAAAACTGTTTTTT
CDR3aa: CASSFGRRGREKLFF

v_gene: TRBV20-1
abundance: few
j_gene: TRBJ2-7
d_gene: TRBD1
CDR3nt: TGCAGTGCTCGGACAGGGGGTTACTACGAGCAGTACTTC
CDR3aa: CSARTGGYYEQYF

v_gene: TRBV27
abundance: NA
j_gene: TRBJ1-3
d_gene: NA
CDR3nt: TGTGCCAGCAGTTCCTCGACAGACGCCTCTGGAAACACCATATATTTT
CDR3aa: CASSSSTDASGNTIYF

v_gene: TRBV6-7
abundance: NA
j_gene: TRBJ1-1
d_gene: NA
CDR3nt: TGTGCCACCGTCTCCCCCAGGGACCCGAACACTGAAGCTTTCTTT
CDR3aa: CATVSPRDPNTEAFF

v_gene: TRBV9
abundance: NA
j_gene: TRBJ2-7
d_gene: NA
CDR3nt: TGTGCCAGCAGCGTAGAGACCGGGACCTCCTACGAGCAGTACTTC
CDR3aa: CASSVETGTSYEQYF

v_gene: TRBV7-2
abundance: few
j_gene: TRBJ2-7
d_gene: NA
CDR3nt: TGTGCCAGCAGCTTAGGTTCACTAGCACGCAACGAGCAGTACTTC
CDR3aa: CASSLGSLARNEQYF

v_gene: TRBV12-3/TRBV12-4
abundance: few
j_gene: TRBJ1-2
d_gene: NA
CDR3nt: TGTGCCAGCAATTCCGCGGGGGGTAACTATGGCTACACCTTC
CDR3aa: CASNSAGGNYGYTF

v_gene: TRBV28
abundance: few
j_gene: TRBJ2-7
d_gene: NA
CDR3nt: TGTGCCAGCAGTTCTGACTACCAGAGCTCCTACGAGCAGTACTTC
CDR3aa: CASSSDYQSSYEQYF

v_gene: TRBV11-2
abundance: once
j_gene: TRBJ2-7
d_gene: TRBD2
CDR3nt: TGTGCCAGCAGCTTAGATTTAACTAGCGGGACCCGGGCTTACGAGCAGTACTTC
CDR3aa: CASSLDLTSGTRAYEQYF

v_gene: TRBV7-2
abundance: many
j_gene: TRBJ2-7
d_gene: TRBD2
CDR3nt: TGTGCCAGCAGCTTAAGCGGGATAGTCGGCGAGCAGTACTTC
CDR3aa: CASSLSGIVGEQYF

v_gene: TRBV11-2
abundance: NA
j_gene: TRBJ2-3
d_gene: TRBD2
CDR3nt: TGTGCCAGCAGCGCGGGACTAGCGCGACGCGGGGATACGCAGTATTTT
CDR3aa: CASSAGLARRGDTQYF

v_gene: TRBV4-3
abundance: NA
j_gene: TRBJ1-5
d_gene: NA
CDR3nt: TGCGCCAGCAGCCAGGGTGACGATCAGCCCCAGCATTTT
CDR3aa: CASSQGDDQPQHF

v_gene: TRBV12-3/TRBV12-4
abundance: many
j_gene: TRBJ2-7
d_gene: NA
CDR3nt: TGTGCCAGCAGTTTAACCACGAGGGGCGAGCAGTACTTC
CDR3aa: CASSLTTRGEQYF

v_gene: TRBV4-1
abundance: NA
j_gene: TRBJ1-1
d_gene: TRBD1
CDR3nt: TGCGCCAGCAGCCAACCCCCGGGACAGGGGGGGTGGAACACTGAAGCTTTCTTT
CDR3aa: CASSQPPGQGGWNTEAFF

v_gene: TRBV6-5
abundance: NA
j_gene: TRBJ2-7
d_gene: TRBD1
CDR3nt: TGTGCCAGCAGCCGAACAGGGGCCATCTCCTACGAGCAGTACTTC
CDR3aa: CASSRTGAISYEQYF

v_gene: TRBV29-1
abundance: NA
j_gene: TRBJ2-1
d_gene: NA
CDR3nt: TGCAGCGTTGAAGATCAAAGGGCGGGCTCCTACAATGAGCAGTTCTTC
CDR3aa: CSVEDQRAGSYNEQFF

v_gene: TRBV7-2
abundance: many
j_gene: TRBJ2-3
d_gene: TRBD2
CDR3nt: TGTGCCAGCAGCTTTTTAGCGGGGGGGCCATATACGCAGTATTTT
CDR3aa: CASSFLAGGPYTQYF

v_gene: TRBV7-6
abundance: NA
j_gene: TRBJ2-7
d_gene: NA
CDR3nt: TGTGCCAGCAGCTTAGATCTCTACGCCGAGCAGTACTTC
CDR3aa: CASSLDLYAEQYF

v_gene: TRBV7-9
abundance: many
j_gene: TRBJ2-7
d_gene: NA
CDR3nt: TGTGCCAGCAGCCCGGACGGGTACGAGCAGTACTTC
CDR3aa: CASSPDGYEQYF

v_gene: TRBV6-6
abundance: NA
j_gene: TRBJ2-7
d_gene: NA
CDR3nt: TGTGCCAGCAGCCGCCTCCGGGACACTCCCCGCGAGCAGTACTTC
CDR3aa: CASSRLRDTPREQYF

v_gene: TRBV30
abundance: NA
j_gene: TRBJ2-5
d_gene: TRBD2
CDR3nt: TGTGCCTGGAGACGGGGGGATATCGGAGAGACCCAGTACTTC
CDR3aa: CAWRRGDIGETQYF

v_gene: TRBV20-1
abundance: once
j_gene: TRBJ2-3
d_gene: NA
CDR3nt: TGCAGTGCTAGAGCGCTAGAGCGCACAGATACGCAGTATTTT
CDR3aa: CSARALERTDTQYF

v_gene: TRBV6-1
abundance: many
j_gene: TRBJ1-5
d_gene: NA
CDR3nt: TGTGCCAGCAGTGAGTCAGGGGACAATCAGCCCCAGCATTTT
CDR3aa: CASSESGDNQPQHF

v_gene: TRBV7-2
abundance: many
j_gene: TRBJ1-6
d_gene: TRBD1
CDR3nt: TGTGCCAGCAGCCAGGGGGTTAGTAATTCACCCCTCCACTTT
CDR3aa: CASSQGVSNSPLHF

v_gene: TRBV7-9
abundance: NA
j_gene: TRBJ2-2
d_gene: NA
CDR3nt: TGTGCCAGCAGCTTTGAGCGGGAGCTGTTTTTT
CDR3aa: CASSFERELFF

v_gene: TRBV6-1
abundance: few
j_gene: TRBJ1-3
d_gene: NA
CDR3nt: TGTGCCAGCAGTGATCAACCCAGCTCTGGAAACACCATATATTTT
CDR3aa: CASSDQPSSGNTIYF

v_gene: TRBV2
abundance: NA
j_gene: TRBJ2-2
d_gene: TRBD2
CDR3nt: TGTGCCAGCACTTACGGACTAGCGGGGACCCGGGGCGGGGAGCTGTTTTTT
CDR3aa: CASTYGLAGTRGGELFF

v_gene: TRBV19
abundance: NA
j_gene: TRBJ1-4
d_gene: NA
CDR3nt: TGTGCCACCTCGGGCCAAAGTAATGAAAAACTGTTTTTT
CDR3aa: CATSGQSNEKLFF

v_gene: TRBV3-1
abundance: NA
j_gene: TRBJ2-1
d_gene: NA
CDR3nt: TGTGCCAGCAGCCCCAGGGGGGCGAGGACTGAGCAGTTCTTC
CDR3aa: CASSPRGARTEQFF

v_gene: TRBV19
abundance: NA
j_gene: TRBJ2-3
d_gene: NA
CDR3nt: TGTGCCAGTAGTATAAGGGCAGGGGATCCGGATACGCAGTATTTT
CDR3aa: CASSIRAGDPDTQYF

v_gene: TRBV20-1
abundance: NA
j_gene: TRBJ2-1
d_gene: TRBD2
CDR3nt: TGCAGAGCGGGGTCCGGGGGTGAGCAGTTCTTC
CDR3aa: CRAGSGGEQFF

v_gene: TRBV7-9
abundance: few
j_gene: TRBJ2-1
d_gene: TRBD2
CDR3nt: TGTGCCAGCAGCTTAGGGAGCGGGGGGGCCTTTGAGCAGTTCTTC
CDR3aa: CASSLGSGGAFEQFF

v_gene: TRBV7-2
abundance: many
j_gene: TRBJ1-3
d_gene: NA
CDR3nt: TGTGCCAGCAGCTCCGGACCGACGGACACCATATATTTT
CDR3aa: CASSSGPTDTIYF

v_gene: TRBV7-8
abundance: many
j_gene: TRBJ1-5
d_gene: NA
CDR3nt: TGTGCCAGCAGCTTACATAGGGACGGCAATCAGCCCCAGCATTTT
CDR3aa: CASSLHRDGNQPQHF

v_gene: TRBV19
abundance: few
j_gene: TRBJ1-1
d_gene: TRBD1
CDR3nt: TGTGCCAGTATAGCAGGACAGGCAAACACTGAAGCTTTCTTT
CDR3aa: CASIAGQANTEAFF

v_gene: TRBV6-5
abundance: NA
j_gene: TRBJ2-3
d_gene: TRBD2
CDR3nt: TGTGCCAGCAGTTATGGGACTAGCGGCGCAGATACGCAGTATTTT
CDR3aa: CASSYGTSGADTQYF

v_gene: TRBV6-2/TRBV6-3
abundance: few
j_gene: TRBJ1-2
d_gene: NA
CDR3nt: TGTGCCAGCAGTTACAGTTATGGCTACACCTTC
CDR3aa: CASSYSYGYTF

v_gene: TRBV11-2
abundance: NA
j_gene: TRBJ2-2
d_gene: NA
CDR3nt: TGTGCCAGCAGCCCCCGAGGGTCCGGGGAGCTGTTTTTT
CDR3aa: CASSPRGSGELFF

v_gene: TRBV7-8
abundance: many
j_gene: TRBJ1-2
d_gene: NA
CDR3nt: TGTGCCAGCAGCCTCCGTTCACGAGTTTTCTATGGCTACACCTTC
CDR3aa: CASSLRSRVFYGYTF

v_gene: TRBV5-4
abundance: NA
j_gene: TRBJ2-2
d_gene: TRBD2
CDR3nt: TGTGCCACTGATAGCGGGGGGCTACGAACGGGGGAGCTGTTTTTT
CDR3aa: CATDSGGLRTGELFF

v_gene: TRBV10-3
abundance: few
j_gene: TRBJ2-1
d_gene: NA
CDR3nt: TGTGCCATCAGTGAGTTGTATGAGCAGTTCTTC
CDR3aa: CAISELYEQFF

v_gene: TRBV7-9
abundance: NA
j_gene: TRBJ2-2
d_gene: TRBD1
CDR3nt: TGTGCCAGCAGCATTCAACCGGGACAGTTAAGGACCGGGGAGCTGTTTTTT
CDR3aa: CASSIQPGQLRTGELFF

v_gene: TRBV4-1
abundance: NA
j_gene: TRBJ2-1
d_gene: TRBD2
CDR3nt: TGTGCCAGCAGCCAAGATTGGGCTAGCGGCCACAATGAGCAGTTCTTC
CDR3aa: CASSQDWASGHNEQFF

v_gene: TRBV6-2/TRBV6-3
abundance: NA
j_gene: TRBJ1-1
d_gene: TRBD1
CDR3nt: TGTGCCAGCAACGGGGCAGGGGGCTCCGACACTGAAGCTTTCTTT
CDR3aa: CASNGAGGSDTEAFF

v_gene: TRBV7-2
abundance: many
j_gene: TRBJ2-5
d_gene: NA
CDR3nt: TGTGCCAGCAGCTTAGCGGGAAGGGGGGTTGAGACCCAGTACTTC
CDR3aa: CASSLAGRGVETQYF

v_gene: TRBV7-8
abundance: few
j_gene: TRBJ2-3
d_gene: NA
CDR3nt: TGTGCCAGCAGCGGGAGGACAGCCGGGGATACGCAGTATTTT
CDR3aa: CASSGRTAGDTQYF

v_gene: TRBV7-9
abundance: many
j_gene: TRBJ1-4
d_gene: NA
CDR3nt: TGTGCCAGCAGCTTAACCAGTGCGAATGAAAAACTGTTTTTT
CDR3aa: CASSLTSANEKLFF